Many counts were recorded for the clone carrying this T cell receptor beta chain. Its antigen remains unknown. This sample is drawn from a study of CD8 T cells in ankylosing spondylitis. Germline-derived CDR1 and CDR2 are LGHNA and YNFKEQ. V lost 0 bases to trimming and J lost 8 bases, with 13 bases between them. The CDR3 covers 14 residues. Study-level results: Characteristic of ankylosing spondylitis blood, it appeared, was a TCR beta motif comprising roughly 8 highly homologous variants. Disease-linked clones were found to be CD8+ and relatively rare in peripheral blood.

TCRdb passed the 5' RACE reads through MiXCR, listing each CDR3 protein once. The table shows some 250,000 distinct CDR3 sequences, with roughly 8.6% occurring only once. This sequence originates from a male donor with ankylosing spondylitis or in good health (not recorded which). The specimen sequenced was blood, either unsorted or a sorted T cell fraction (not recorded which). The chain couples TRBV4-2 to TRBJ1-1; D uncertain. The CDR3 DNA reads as TGTGCCAGCAGCCAAGAAGGCGGCCCGGGGGAAGCTTTCTTT. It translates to CASSQEGGPGEAFF.